This T cell receptor beta chain was identified during a study of control samples from healthy donors and cancer patients. The germline V gene has CDR1 SNHLY and CDR2 FYNNEI. V lost 6 bases, J lost 5 bases, and 10 bases stayed unmatched. This CDR3 contains 15 residues. Libraries were prepared by immunoSEQ multiplex PCR; TCRdb keeps only in-frame clonotypes and omits some of them. Among around 84,000 clones listed, 84% were seen once. This receptor was obtained from a man aged 55 to 70 with head and neck cancer. Sequences were obtained from PBMCs. V usage is TRBV2 and J usage is TRBJ2-5; 9 nucleotides match TRBD1. Written as DNA, the CDR3 is TGTGCCAGCAGCCCCGGGACAGGGTACCCCGAGACCCAGTACTTC. Translation gives CASSPGTGYPETQYF.